This T cell receptor beta chain was recorded in a study of T cell responses to AZD1222 COVID-19 vaccine. Generated by immunoSEQ multiplex PCR, the TCRdb table keeps only in-frame clones and is missing some. The sample shows approximately 110,000 clones, 92% of them seen only once. Findings and limits, study-wide: When two AZD1222 doses had been given, Spike-specific TCR breadth and depth rose. Vaccine-associated CD4 TCRs ranged over spike, dominating at 160-218 and 743-854. Most donors were white British and more were female, and clonal diversity was possibly underestimated. The study reported that nearly half of spike-specific TCRs target unmutated variant regions.

There are 16 residues in the CDR3. Deletions cut 1 base from V and 2 bases from J, with 12 bases between. Germline CDR1 LGHDT, CDR2 YNNKEL (reference sequence). This clone has just one count. The antigen is unknown. The rearrangement uses TRBV3-1 (or the pseudogene TRBV3-2) and TRBJ1-3; D is ambiguous. The sample was peripheral blood, taken on day 0 of AZD1222 vaccination. This TCR came from an adult in good health. CDR3 coding DNA: TGTGCCAGCAGCCAAGGGAGGAGGGAGGCTGGAAACACCATATATTTT. Amino acids: CASSQGRREAGNTIYF.